The T cell receptor beta chain described here comes from a study of graft-versus-host responses after intestinal transplantation. Whole-study findings and limits: Circulating GvH clones peaking coincided with falling HvG clones soon after transplant.

Concerning this clone itself: Its antigen is unknown.

V was trimmed by 0 bases and J by 3 bases, leaving 11 bases between them. Germline-derived CDR1 and CDR2 are MNHEY and SVGAGI. The CDR3 totals 15 residues. Some clones are missing from TCRdb's copy, which holds only in-frame ones; the method was immunoSEQ multiplex PCR. In the table there are 85,000 to 90,000 clones, about four fifths of which are singletons. This chain links TRBV6-5 with TRBJ1-1; D remains unclear. The sequence was obtained from a human donor who received an intestinal transplant. Material: unstimulated CD8+ T cells sorted from spleen or lymph node cells, obtained before intestinal transplant. CDR3 amino acids: CASSYSESSYTEAFF. Here the CDR3 DNA reads TGTGCCAGCAGTTACTCCGAATCCAGCTACACTGAAGCTTTCTTT.